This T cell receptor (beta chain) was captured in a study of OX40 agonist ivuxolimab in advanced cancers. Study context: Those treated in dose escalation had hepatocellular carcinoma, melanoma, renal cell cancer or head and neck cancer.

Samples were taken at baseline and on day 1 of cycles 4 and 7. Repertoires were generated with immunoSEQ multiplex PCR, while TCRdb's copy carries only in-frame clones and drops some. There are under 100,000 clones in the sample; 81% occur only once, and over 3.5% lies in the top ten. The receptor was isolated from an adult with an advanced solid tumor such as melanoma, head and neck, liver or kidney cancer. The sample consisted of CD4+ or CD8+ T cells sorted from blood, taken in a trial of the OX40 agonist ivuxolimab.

The CDR3 region is CASSKGNSYEQYF. Written as DNA, the CDR3 is TGTGCCAGTAGTAAGGGGAACTCGTACGAGCAGTACTTC. The rearrangement joins TRBV19 to TRBJ2-7; perhaps TRBD1 as D (5 bases). The CDR3 spans 13 residues. Germline values: CDR1 LNHDA, CDR2 SQIVND (reference sequence). With 4 bases removed from V and 4 bases from J, the gap between germline ends came to 11 bases.